These T cell receptor beta chains were read from a single sample in a study of cytomegalovirus exposure and HLA in healthy donors. The data were produced by immunoSEQ multiplex PCR, yet TCRdb's version contains in-frame clones alone and is incomplete. The sample includes 200,000 to 250,000 clones, 70% to 90% of them seen just once. Sequencing input: PBMCs. These receptors were obtained from a man in his thirties or forties in good health and CMV-seronegative. Both conserved end residues are part of each CDR3. A D gene is named only where the DNA matches it firmly. A clone size is listed for some rows: how often the clone was seen (once, few, many), or a class if it is expanded.

clone size: .; J gene: TRBJ1-1; V gene: TRBV5-1; D gene: TRBD1; CDR3 protein: CASSLAPGRGRSYTEAFF; CDR3 DNA: TGCGCCAGCAGCTTGGCCCCTGGCAGGGGGCGGTCTTACACTGAAGCTTTCTTT
clone size: .; J gene: TRBJ2-2; V gene: TRBV6-6; D gene: .; CDR3 protein: CATTTLRGGNTGELFF; CDR3 DNA: TGTGCCACTACAACCCTCAGAGGAGGGAACACCGGGGAGCTGTTTTTT
clone size: once; J gene: TRBJ1-1; V gene: TRBV9; D gene: .; CDR3 protein: CASSVATIVTEAFF; CDR3 DNA: TGTGCCAGCAGCGTAGCTACGATAGTGACAGAAGCTTTCTTT
clone size: .; J gene: TRBJ2-7; V gene: TRBV4-1; D gene: .; CDR3 protein: CASSQGAGRRSAYEQYF; CDR3 DNA: TGCGCCAGCAGCCAAGGGGCTGGCAGGCGTTCAGCCTACGAGCAGTACTTC
clone size: .; J gene: TRBJ2-7; V gene: TRBV6-6; D gene: TRBD1; CDR3 protein: CASSYVGQGGGEQYF; CDR3 DNA: TGTGCCAGCAGTTACGTTGGACAGGGTGGAGGCGAGCAGTACTTC
clone size: few; J gene: TRBJ2-6; V gene: TRBV6-6; D gene: .; CDR3 protein: CASKGGNSGASVLTF; CDR3 DNA: TGTGCCAGCAAGGGCGGTAACTCTGGGGCCAGCGTCCTGACTTTC
clone size: .; J gene: TRBJ1-2; V gene: TRBV29-1; D gene: .; CDR3 protein: CSVELRDGYTF; CDR3 DNA: TGCAGCGTTGAACTCAGGGATGGCTACACCTTC
clone size: few; J gene: TRBJ1-2; V gene: TRBV9; D gene: TRBD1; CDR3 protein: CASSPRTGRYGYTF; CDR3 DNA: TGTGCCAGCAGCCCCCGGACAGGGAGGTATGGCTACACCTTC
clone size: .; J gene: TRBJ1-2; V gene: TRBV21-1; D gene: .; CDR3 protein: CASSYRAAGGGYGYTF; CDR3 DNA: TGTGCCAGCAGCTATAGAGCGGCAGGGGGCGGGTATGGCTACACCTTC
clone size: .; J gene: TRBJ1-5; V gene: TRBV5-8; D gene: TRBD1; CDR3 protein: CASSLGQGGQPQHF; CDR3 DNA: TGTGCCAGCAGCTTAGGACAGGGAGGTCAGCCCCAGCATTTT
clone size: .; J gene: TRBJ1-1; V gene: TRBV2; D gene: TRBD1; CDR3 protein: CASSRTGGTEAFF; CDR3 DNA: TGTGCCAGCAGTCGGACAGGGGGAACTGAAGCTTTCTTT
clone size: .; J gene: TRBJ2-7; V gene: TRBV28; D gene: .; CDR3 protein: CASSLVGLEQYF; CDR3 DNA: TGTGCCAGCAGTTTGGTTGGGCTCGAGCAGTACTTC
clone size: .; J gene: TRBJ2-7; V gene: TRBV6-6; D gene: TRBD1; CDR3 protein: CATSSSDRGSYEQYF; CDR3 DNA: TGTGCCACCTCTTCGTCGGACAGGGGTTCCTACGAGCAGTACTTC
clone size: .; J gene: TRBJ2-7; V gene: TRBV6-5; D gene: .; CDR3 protein: CASSATGSSYEQYF; CDR3 DNA: TGTGCCAGCAGCGCGACAGGAAGCTCCTACGAGCAGTACTTC
clone size: once; J gene: TRBJ1-6; V gene: TRBV11-2; D gene: TRBD1; CDR3 protein: CASSQKTGQGASNSPLHF; CDR3 DNA: TGTGCCAGCAGCCAAAAGACGGGACAGGGGGCAAGTAATTCACCCCTCCACTTT
clone size: .; J gene: TRBJ1-5; V gene: TRBV28; D gene: TRBD1; CDR3 protein: CASRRTGGAQPQHF; CDR3 DNA: TGTGCCAGCAGACGGACAGGGGGCGCCCAGCCCCAGCATTTT
clone size: .; J gene: TRBJ1-1; V gene: TRBV11-2; D gene: .; CDR3 protein: CASSLIRSTEAFF; CDR3 DNA: TGTGCCAGCAGCTTAATACGGTCCACTGAAGCTTTCTTT
clone size: once; J gene: TRBJ1-6; V gene: TRBV5-4; D gene: TRBD1; CDR3 protein: CASSENRGSYNSPLHF; CDR3 DNA: TGTGCCAGCAGCGAAAACAGGGGTTCCTATAATTCACCCCTCCACTTT
clone size: once; J gene: TRBJ2-1; V gene: TRBV4-2; D gene: TRBD2; CDR3 protein: CASSQEGPSGGWDEQFF; CDR3 DNA: TGTGCCAGCAGCCAAGAGGGGCCTAGCGGGGGGTGGGATGAGCAGTTCTTC
clone size: .; J gene: TRBJ2-7; V gene: TRBV15; D gene: TRBD2; CDR3 protein: CATSRDLTGLAGGSEQYF; CDR3 DNA: TGTGCCACCAGCAGAGATTTGACGGGACTAGCGGGGGGGAGCGAGCAGTACTTC
clone size: .; J gene: TRBJ2-3; V gene: TRBV10-2; D gene: TRBD2; CDR3 protein: CASSDYGGDYTDTQYF; CDR3 DNA: TGCGCCAGCAGTGATTACGGGGGGGACTACACAGATACGCAGTATTTT
clone size: .; J gene: TRBJ1-1; V gene: TRBV7-3; D gene: .; CDR3 protein: CASSLSADTEAFF; CDR3 DNA: TGTGCCAGCAGCTTATCGGCGGACACTGAAGCTTTCTTT
clone size: .; J gene: TRBJ2-4; V gene: TRBV28; D gene: .; CDR3 protein: CASSSGSRNIQYF; CDR3 DNA: TGTGCCAGCAGTAGCGGATCTCGGAACATTCAGTACTTC
clone size: .; J gene: TRBJ2-7; V gene: TRBV6-5; D gene: TRBD1; CDR3 protein: CASRMTGGSYEQYF; CDR3 DNA: TGTGCCAGCAGAATGACAGGGGGTAGCTACGAGCAGTACTTC
clone size: .; J gene: TRBJ1-1; V gene: TRBV5-1; D gene: TRBD1; CDR3 protein: CASSSQGENTEAFF; CDR3 DNA: TGCGCCAGCAGTTCACAGGGGGAGAACACTGAAGCTTTCTTT
clone size: .; J gene: TRBJ2-2; V gene: TRBV9; D gene: .; CDR3 protein: CASSPTVGANTGELFF; CDR3 DNA: TGTGCCAGCAGTCCTACGGTGGGAGCGAACACCGGGGAGCTGTTTTTT
clone size: once; J gene: TRBJ2-3; V gene: TRBV4-1; D gene: TRBD2; CDR3 protein: CASSQDGTSGGTDTQYF; CDR3 DNA: TGCGCCAGCAGCCAAGATGGGACTAGCGGGGGCACAGATACGCAGTATTTT
clone size: .; J gene: TRBJ2-7; V gene: TRBV5-4; D gene: TRBD2; CDR3 protein: CASSWGLAGAYEQYF; CDR3 DNA: TGTGCCAGCAGCTGGGGACTAGCGGGAGCCTACGAGCAGTACTTC
clone size: once; J gene: TRBJ1-1; V gene: TRBV10-3; D gene: .; CDR3 protein: CAISNNVNTEAFF; CDR3 DNA: TGTGCCATCAGTAATAATGTAAACACTGAAGCTTTCTTT
clone size: .; J gene: TRBJ1-1; V gene: TRBV28; D gene: .; CDR3 protein: CASTNRVSTEAFF; CDR3 DNA: TGTGCCAGCACCAACAGGGTCAGCACTGAAGCTTTCTTT
clone size: .; J gene: TRBJ2-1; V gene: TRBV13; D gene: TRBD2; CDR3 protein: CASSSSGGLNEQFF; CDR3 DNA: TGTGCCAGCAGCTCTAGCGGGGGGCTTAATGAGCAGTTCTTC
clone size: .; J gene: TRBJ1-1; V gene: TRBV18; D gene: .; CDR3 protein: CASSPRQLNTEAFF; CDR3 DNA: TGTGCCAGCTCACCACGACAGTTGAACACTGAAGCTTTCTTT
clone size: .; J gene: TRBJ1-1; V gene: TRBV4-1; D gene: .; CDR3 protein: CASSQVGLVTNTEAFF; CDR3 DNA: TGCGCCAGCAGCCAGGTAGGACTGGTAACGAACACTGAAGCTTTCTTT